One TCR beta chain is described in this entry. The entry originates in a study of CD8 T cells in Susac syndrome. Germline V lookup: CDR1 LGHNA, CDR2 YNFKEQ. The CDR3 length is 14 residues. V lost 5 bases and J 2 bases, leaving 12 bases between the germline ends. Roughly 0.45 to 1 ug RNA was reverse transcribed with random hexamers. A multiplex approach, immunoSEQ multiplex PCR, amplified TCR beta CDR3 across 54 Vbeta and 13 Jbeta. TCRdb ran MiXCR on the immunoSEQ multiplex PCR reads and lists one entry per CDR3 protein. The table shows approximately 160,000 distinct CDR3 sequences, with 90% to 97% occurring only once.

The sample consisted of CD4+ T cells from PBMCs. The receptor's source is a human donor with Susac syndrome. The rearrangement links TRBV4-2 to TRBJ1-2; TRBD1 might be the D (5 bases). Here the CDR3 DNA reads TGTGCCAGCAGCACCGGGACGGAAAACTATGGCTACACCTTC. It encodes CASSTGTENYGYTF.